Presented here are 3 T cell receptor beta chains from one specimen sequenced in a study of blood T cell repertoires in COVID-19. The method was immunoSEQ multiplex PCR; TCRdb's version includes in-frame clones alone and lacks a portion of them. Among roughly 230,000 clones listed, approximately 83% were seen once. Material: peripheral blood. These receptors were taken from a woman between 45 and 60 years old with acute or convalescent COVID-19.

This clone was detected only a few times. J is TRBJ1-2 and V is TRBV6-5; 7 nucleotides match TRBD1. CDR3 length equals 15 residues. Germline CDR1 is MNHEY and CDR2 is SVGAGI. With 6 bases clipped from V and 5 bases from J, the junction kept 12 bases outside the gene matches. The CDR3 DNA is TGTGCCAGCAGATACGCCGGGACAGACTTTTATGGCTACACCTTC. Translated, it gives CASRYAGTDFYGYTF.

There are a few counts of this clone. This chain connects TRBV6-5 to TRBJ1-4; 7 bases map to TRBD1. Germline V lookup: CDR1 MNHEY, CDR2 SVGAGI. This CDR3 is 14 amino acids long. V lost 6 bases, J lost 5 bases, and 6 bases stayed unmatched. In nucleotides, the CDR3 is TGTGCCAGCAGATCTACAGGGGCCAATGAAAAACTGTTTTTT. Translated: CASRSTGANEKLFF.

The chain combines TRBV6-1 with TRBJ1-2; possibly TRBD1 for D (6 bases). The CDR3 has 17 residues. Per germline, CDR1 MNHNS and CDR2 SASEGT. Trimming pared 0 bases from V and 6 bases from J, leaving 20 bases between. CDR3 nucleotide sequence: TGTGCCAGCAGTGAAGCTTACAGGGATCCCCGCTTGGATGGCTACACCTTC. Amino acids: CASSEAYRDPRLDGYTF.